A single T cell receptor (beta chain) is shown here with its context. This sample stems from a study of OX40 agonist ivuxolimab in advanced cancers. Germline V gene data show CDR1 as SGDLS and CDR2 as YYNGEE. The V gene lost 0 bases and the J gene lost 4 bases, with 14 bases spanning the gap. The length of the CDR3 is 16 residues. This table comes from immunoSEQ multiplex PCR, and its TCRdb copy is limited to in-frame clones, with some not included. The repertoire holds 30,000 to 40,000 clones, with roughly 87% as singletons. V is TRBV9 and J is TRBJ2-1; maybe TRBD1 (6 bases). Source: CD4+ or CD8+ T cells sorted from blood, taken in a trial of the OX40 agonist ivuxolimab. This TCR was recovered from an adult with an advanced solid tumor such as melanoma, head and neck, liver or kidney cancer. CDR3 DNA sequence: TGTGCCAGCAGCGTAGAGACAGGAGGAACGTACAATGAGCAGTTCTTC. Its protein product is CASSVETGGTYNEQFF.